This T cell receptor (beta chain) was captured by sequencing in a study of cytomegalovirus exposure and HLA in healthy donors. Study findings and constraints: Relative to the roughly 690-donor mean, N-insertions were reportedly fewer in an Asian-associated ancestry cluster in a later analysis.

The CDR3 runs to 14 residues. J was trimmed by 2 bases and V by 5 bases; bases with no gene match: 3. Germline V gene sequence: CDR1 MNHEY, CDR2 SVGAGI. This clone was observed once. Its target is unknown. Different DNA sequences within this sample yield the same CDR3. The PCR contained 60 Vbeta and 13 Jbeta primers. The protocol was immunoSEQ multiplex PCR, while the TCRdb copy is restricted to in-frame clones and leaves out a portion. The repertoire has about 170,000 clones, more than 70% of them found once; the top ten carry approximately 1.5%. This chain joins TRBV6-5 and TRBJ1-5; TRBD1 aligns across 7 bases. Sequencing used PBMCs. This clonotype was sampled from a male donor in good health and CMV-seronegative. The chain's CDR3 is CASSLTGGNQPQHF. The CDR3 bases are TGTGCCAGCAGTCTAACAGGGGGCAATCAGCCCCAGCATTTT.